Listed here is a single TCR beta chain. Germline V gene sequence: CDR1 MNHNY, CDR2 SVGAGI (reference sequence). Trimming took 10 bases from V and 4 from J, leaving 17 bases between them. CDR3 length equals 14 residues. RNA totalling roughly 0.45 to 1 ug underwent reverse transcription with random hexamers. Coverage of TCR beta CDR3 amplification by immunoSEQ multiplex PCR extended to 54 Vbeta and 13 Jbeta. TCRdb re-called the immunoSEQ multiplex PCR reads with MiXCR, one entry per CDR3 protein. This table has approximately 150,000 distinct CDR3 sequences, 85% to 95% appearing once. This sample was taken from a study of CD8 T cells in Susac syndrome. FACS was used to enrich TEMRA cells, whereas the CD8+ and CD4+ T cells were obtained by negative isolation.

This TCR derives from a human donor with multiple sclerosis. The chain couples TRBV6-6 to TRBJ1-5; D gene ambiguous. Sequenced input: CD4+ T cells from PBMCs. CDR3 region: CAIRPRGLNQPQHF. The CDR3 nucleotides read TGTGCCATCCGACCGCGGGGATTGAATCAGCCCCAGCATTTT.